This TCR beta chain was captured by sequencing in a study of cytomegalovirus exposure and HLA in healthy donors. Turning to the study itself: According to later analysis, the same platform produced the approximately 120 validation and around 730 first-cohort repertoires. Study-level points and caveats: Specific recognition of CMV antigens was confirmed in vitro for a few chains (all CMV-associated). The study listed roughly 150 cytomegalovirus-associated TCR beta chains.

With regard to this clone: Its specificity is not known.

There are 15 residues in the CDR3. Per the germline V gene, CDR1 is MNHNS and CDR2 is SASEGT. Trimming took 2 bases from V and 4 from J, leaving 11 bases between them. The assay was immunoSEQ multiplex PCR, and TCRdb's table has in-frame clones only and misses some. The table lists a few hundred thousand clones, 90% of them singletons, with 0.35% to 0.45% in the top ten. The J gene is TRBJ2-2, the V gene TRBV6-1, with D perhaps TRBD2 (7 bases). Sequencing was done on a sample of PBMCs. The receptor was isolated from a woman between 18 and 30 years old in good health and CMV-seronegative. CDR3 region: CASSEPGGITGELFF. In DNA, the CDR3 is TGTGCCAGCAGTGAACCGGGGGGCATCACCGGGGAGCTGTTTTTT.